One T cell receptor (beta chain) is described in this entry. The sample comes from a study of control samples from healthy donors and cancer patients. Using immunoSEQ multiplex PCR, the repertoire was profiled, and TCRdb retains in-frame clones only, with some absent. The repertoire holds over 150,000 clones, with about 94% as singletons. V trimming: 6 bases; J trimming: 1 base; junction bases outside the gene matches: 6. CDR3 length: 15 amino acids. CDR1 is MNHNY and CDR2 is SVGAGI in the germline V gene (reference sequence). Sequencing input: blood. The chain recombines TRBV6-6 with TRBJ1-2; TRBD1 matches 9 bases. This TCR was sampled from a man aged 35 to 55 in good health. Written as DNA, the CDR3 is TGTGCCAGCAGCCCCGGGACAGGGAATAACTATGGCTACACCTTC. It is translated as CASSPGTGNNYGYTF.